Each of the 15 T cell receptor beta chains below was sequenced from the same sample in a study of blood T cell repertoires in COVID-19. TCRdb's table, derived via immunoSEQ multiplex PCR, lists solely in-frame clones and lacks some. The sample records around 200,000 clones, around nine tenths being singletons. Sequencing input: peripheral blood. Receptor source: a man in his sixties or seventies with acute or convalescent COVID-19.

The V and J genes are TRBV6-6 and TRBJ1-5, with 7 bases lining up with TRBD1. Germline assignment: CDR1 MNHNY and CDR2 SVGAGI (reference sequence). J was trimmed by 3 bases and V by 0 bases; bases with no gene match: 2. This CDR3 is 15 amino acids long. In nucleotides, the CDR3 is TGTGCCAGCAGTTACTCGGGACAGATCAATCAGCCCCAGCATTTT. This codes for CASSYSGQINQPQHF.

CDR3 coding DNA: TGTGCCAGCAGCTTGGGGACTAGCTTTCGTGAGCAGTACTTC. Its protein product is CASSLGTSFREQYF. The chain joins TRBV5-4 to TRBJ2-7, with 8 nucleotides matching TRBD2. Trimming at V came to 0 bases and at J to 7 bases, leaving 6 bases not matched to a gene. The V gene's germline CDR1 is SGHNT and CDR2 YYREEE (reference sequence). The CDR3 has 14 residues.

The chain is built from TRBV19 and TRBJ1-6; 11 bases are a match to TRBD1. The V gene's germline CDR1 is LNHDA and CDR2 SQIVND (reference sequence). V lost 8 bases, J lost 8 bases, and 2 bases stayed unmatched. There are 13 residues in the CDR3. The CDR3 reads CASGDRGDSPLHF. CDR3 nucleotide sequence: TGTGCCAGTGGGGACAGGGGGGATTCACCCCTCCACTTT.

Here the CDR3 DNA reads TGCAGCGCCAGACAGGGGGCGAGTGGAAACACCATATATTTT. Its protein product is CSARQGASGNTIYF. The chain recombines TRBV29-1 with TRBJ1-3; TRBD1 aligns across 10 bases. The junction had 6 bases not matched to a gene; V was cut back by 7 bases and J by 3 bases. The germline V gene has CDR1 SQVTM and CDR2 ANQGSEA. The CDR3 totals 14 residues.

This rearrangement joins TRBV2 to TRBJ1-3; D unclear. Germline V gives CDR1 SNHLY, CDR2 FYNNEI. CDR3 length: 15 amino acids. The V end was cut by 4 bases, the J end by 1 base, with 11 bases between. This CDR3 is CASSVLSGSGNTIYF. In DNA form, the CDR3 reads TGTGCCAGCAGTGTCCTTTCGGGATCTGGAAACACCATATATTTT. Together with reference TRBV2 and TRBJ1-3, the CDR3 gives the full variable domain: EPEVTQTPSHQVTQMGQEVILRCVPISNHLYFYWYRQILGQKVEFLVSFYNNEISEKSEIFDDQFSVERPDGSNFTLKIRSTKLEDSAMYFCASSVLSGSGNTIYFGEGSWLTVV.

The chain links TRBV11-2 to TRBJ2-2; D might be TRBD2 (5 bases). Germline CDR1 is SGHAT and CDR2 is FQNNGV. The V gene lost 1 base and the J gene lost 1 base, with 10 bases spanning the gap. The CDR3 length is 16 residues. CDR3 bases: TGTGCCAGCAGCTTAGGGGGAGCGATGAACACCGGGGAGCTGTTTTTT. Translation gives CASSLGGAMNTGELFF.

This chain connects TRBV19 to TRBJ2-3, with TRBD2 identical over 7 bases. Germline V gene lookup returns CDR1 LNHDA and CDR2 SQIVND (reference sequence). The CDR3 is 16 residues long. V trimming: 7 bases; J trimming: 3 bases; junction bases outside the gene matches: 13. CDR3 nucleotide sequence: TGTGCCAGTAACTCCTTTAGTGGGAGGGCAACAGATACGCAGTATTTT. This sequence encodes CASNSFSGRATDTQYF.

The chain is built from TRBV4-2 and TRBJ2-1, with TRBD2 matching over 16 bases. CDR1 and CDR2 (germline): LGHNA, YNFKEQ. This CDR3 spans 18 amino acids. V shed 0 bases, J shed 9 bases, and the junction held 8 bases outside the gene matches. CDR3 sequence reads: CASSQDQGLAGGSGEQFF. The CDR3, as DNA: TGTGCCAGCAGCCAAGATCAGGGACTAGCGGGGGGGTCCGGTGAGCAGTTCTTC.

This chain joins TRBV4-2 and TRBJ1-6; D perhaps matches TRBD1 (5 bases). V lost 1 base and J 2 bases, leaving 6 bases between the germline ends. CDR3 length: 15 amino acids. CDR1 and CDR2 (germline): LGHNA, YNFKEQ. The CDR3 bases are TGTGCCAGCAGCCAAGTAGGGGCCTATAATTCACCCCTCCACTTT. Translating it yields CASSQVGAYNSPLHF.

This chain uses TRBV21-1 with TRBJ1-4. TRBV21-1 is classified as a pseudogene. This CDR3 is 16 amino acids long. The CDR3 nucleotides are TGTGCCAGCAGCAAAGGAAGGAGGAGGGAGATTGAAAAACTGTTTTTT. It yields the protein CASSKGRRREIEKLFF.

The chain joins TRBV25-1 to TRBJ1-2; D not certain. CDR3 length: 16 residues. CDR1 is MGHDK and CDR2 is SYGVNS in the germline V gene. V lost 2 bases and J 0 bases, leaving 13 bases between the germline ends. CDR3 residues: CASSEASGSANYGYTF. The CDR3 DNA is TGTGCCAGCAGTGAAGCGTCAGGATCCGCTAACTATGGCTACACCTTC.

The chain is built from TRBV27 and TRBJ1-1; tentative D call: TRBD1 (6 bases). V lost 2 bases, J lost 1 base, and 8 bases lay in between. Germline assignment: CDR1 MNHEY and CDR2 SMNVEV (reference sequence). The length of the CDR3 is 14 residues. The CDR3 DNA follows: TGTGCCAGCAGTTTAAGGGGGGGGAACACTGAAGCTTTCTTT. This encodes CASSLRGGNTEAFF.

J is TRBJ1-1 and V is TRBV27; D might be TRBD1 (5 bases). The ends were cut back, 5 bases at V and 5 bases at J, with 12 bases in the middle. This CDR3 has 13 amino acids. Germline V gives CDR1 MNHEY, CDR2 SMNVEV (reference sequence). CDR3 loop: CASSKMGGTEAFF. In DNA form, the CDR3 reads TGTGCCAGCAGTAAAATGGGGGGGACTGAAGCTTTCTTT.

The rearrangement joins TRBV11-2 to TRBJ2-1; no reliable D call. The CDR3 loop spans 11 amino acids. Germline values: CDR1 SGHAT, CDR2 FQNNGV. V lost 3 bases, J lost 10 bases, and 7 bases lay in between. The CDR3 DNA is TGTGCCAGCAGCTTGGCAACAGAGCAGTTCTTC. This codes for CASSLATEQFF.

This chain connects TRBV19 to TRBJ1-4; maybe TRBD1 (5 bases). CDR3 length equals 16 residues. With 7 bases removed from V and 4 bases from J, the gap between germline ends came to 19 bases. CDR1 is LNHDA and CDR2 is SQIVND in the germline V gene (reference sequence). The CDR3 DNA sequence: TGTGCCAGTACCCAACGGGCGGGACCCTTTAATGAAAAACTGTTTTTT. Its translation: CASTQRAGPFNEKLFF.